One sample yielded the 13 T cell receptor beta chains listed below, sequenced in a study of blood T cells in healthy people across ages. Then a second PCR, running about 6 to 11 cycles, was carried out with a sample-barcoded 5' primer and a J-beta primer mix. One entry per CDR3 protein, called by TCRdb with MiXCR from the 5' RACE reads. The profile shows almost 1 million distinct CDR3 sequences, roughly 50% of them singletons. The sequencing sample was made of blood. The receptors stem from a woman aged 60-75 years in good health.

This clonotype was observed a few times. The chain joins TRBV27 to TRBJ2-3; D call uncertain. The CDR3 consists of 14 residues. V shed 5 bases and J shed 3 bases, with 12 bases lying between them. Germline CDR1 is MNHEY and CDR2 is SMNVEV (reference sequence). CDR3 coding DNA: TGTGCCAGCAGTCGGTCTTATGGAACAGATACGCAGTATTTT. Protein: CASSRSYGTDTQYF.

V gene TRBV7-9 combines with J gene TRBJ2-3; possibly TRBD1 for D (6 bases). Germline CDR1 is SEHNR and CDR2 is FQNEAQ (reference sequence). The CDR3 length is 14 residues. The V and J ends lost 5 bases and 5 bases respectively, with 14 bases between them. As DNA, the CDR3 is TGTGCCAGCAGCCCTGAGGGGGTAGGAGATACGCAGTATTTT. Protein: CASSPEGVGDTQYF.

This clonotype was recorded a few times. The chain uses TRBV20-1 and TRBJ2-3, with D maybe TRBD2 (5 bases). The CDR3 length is 18 residues. The ends were cut back, 3 bases at V and 2 bases at J, with 24 bases in the middle. CDR1 and CDR2 (germline): DFQATT, SNEGSKA (reference sequence). The CDR3 DNA is TGCAGTGCTAGTGGGAGCGGAGAGGCAGTTACGTACACAGATACGCAGTATTTT. This translates into CSASGSGEAVTYTDTQYF.

This clonotype was picked up a small number of times. The chain employs TRBV20-1 and TRBJ2-1; TRBD1 might be the D (5 bases). With the DNA end fitting TRBJ2-7 better, the J assignment may be wrong. From germline, CDR1 is DFQATT and CDR2 SNEGSKA (reference sequence). The CDR3 consists of 18 residues. The CDR3, as DNA: TGCAGTGCTAGAGATAGGTTCCAGCGACAGACCCTTGGCAATGAGCAGTACTTC. It is translated as CSARDRFQRQTLGNEQYF.

The chain uses TRBV6-1 and TRBJ1-1, with D possibly TRBD1 on 5 matching bases. CDR1 MNHNS and CDR2 SASEGT come from the germline V gene. V lost 8 bases and J 0 bases, leaving 16 bases between the germline ends. CDR3 size: 15 residues. DNA of the CDR3: TGTGCCAGCGTTCAAGTGAGGGGCGTGAACACTGAAGCTTTCTTT. This codes for CASVQVRGVNTEAFF.

The chain couples TRBV4-3 to TRBJ2-7, with 7 bases lining up with TRBD2. The V segment lost 3 bases and the J segment 12 bases; nucleotides outside the gene matches: 11. The CDR3 loop spans 13 amino acids. Germline V gives CDR1 LGHNA, CDR2 YSLEER. Here the CDR3 DNA reads TGCGCCAGCAGCCATCATTCCTTACGGGGGGTGTACTTC. Translated: CASSHHSLRGVYF.

The V call is TRBV5-1, the J call TRBJ1-5, with TRBD1 matching 8 bases. Germline CDR1 is SGHRS and CDR2 is YFSETQ. With 4 bases clipped from V and 3 bases from J, the junction kept 6 bases outside the gene matches. The CDR3 extends over 15 amino acids. As DNA, the CDR3 is TGCGCCAGCAGCGTCGAGACAGGGGTCAATCAGCCCCAGCATTTT. Translating it yields CASSVETGVNQPQHF.

J is TRBJ2-7 and V is TRBV7-2; the match to TRBD1 covers 9 bases. TRBJ2-5 matches the DNA end more closely, so the J call is doubtful. This CDR3 region has 15 residues. Germline values: CDR1 SGHTA, CDR2 FQGNSA. The CDR3 bases are TGTGCCAGCAGCCTGGGAGGACAGGGGACACAGACCCAGTACTTC. It yields the protein CASSLGGQGTQTQYF.

This sequence joins TRBV7-9 and TRBJ2-7, with TRBD1 matching over 9 bases. Germline CDR1 and CDR2: SEHNR and FQNEAQ (reference sequence). The CDR3 has 13 residues. V dropped 7 bases and J dropped 7; count of bases not matched to a gene: 8. CDR3 sequence reads: CASNHRGLGEQYF. CDR3 in DNA: TGTGCCAGCAACCACAGGGGGCTTGGTGAGCAGTACTTC.

This clonotype has a handful of counts. The V and J genes are TRBV4-2 and TRBJ2-5; 12 nucleotides match TRBD2. The trim removed 2 bases at V and 7 bases at J, leaving 8 bases unmatched. The germline gives CDR1 LGHNA, CDR2 YNFKEQ. This CDR3 is built from 16 residues. DNA for the CDR3: TGTGCCAGCAGCCAACCCGGGACTAGCGGGCAAAGGACCCAGTACTTC. Translation: CASSQPGTSGQRTQYF.

This clonotype was detected only a few times. This chain's CDR3 is CASSLLTLSYEQYF. CDR3 sequence (DNA): TGCGCCAGCAGCCTGCTCACTCTATCCTACGAGCAGTACTTC. The J gene is TRBJ2-7, the V gene TRBV4-1; D is uncertain. This CDR3 region has 14 residues. The V end lost 4 bases, the J end lost 1 base, and 11 bases lay between the germline ends. CDR1 and CDR2 (germline): MGHRA, YSYEKL.

The chain is built from TRBV6-5 and TRBJ2-7; 8 bases line up with TRBD1. Near its end, the DNA agrees better with TRBJ2-5, so the J call may be wrong. This CDR3 region has 13 residues. Germline V gene sequence: CDR1 MNHEY, CDR2 SVGAGI. CDR3 bases: TGTGCCAGCACCGCAGGGGGCGGGGAGACCCAGTACTTC. It encodes CASTAGGGETQYF.

This clonotype was seen a handful of times. The V gene is TRBV7-3, the J gene TRBJ1-1, with D unresolved. The CDR3 covers 13 residues. Germline V gene sequence: CDR1 SGHTA, CDR2 FQGTGA. Trimming took off 0 bases at V and 4 bases at J, with 6 bases between the two ends. As DNA, the CDR3 is TGTGCCAGCAGCTTAACACCGCTCACTGAAGCTTTCTTT. Its protein is CASSLTPLTEAFF.